Given below is one T cell receptor (beta chain) in context. Authors' methods: Scientists estimated how many nucleated cells there were by amplifying reference gene primers. The protocol was immunoSEQ multiplex PCR, while the TCRdb copy is restricted to in-frame clones and leaves out a portion. The V and J calls and clone size were taken over from that table, and D and trimming were inferred from the DNA. Here the sample spans approximately 110,000 clones, over 70% being singletons. The sample is drawn from a study of blood T cell repertoires in COVID-19. Study-wide background: COVID-19 samples from acute and convalescent phases originated in the United States, Italy and Spain. T cells, B-cell-depleted T cells, or PBMCs provided the cDNA or gDNA that served as material.

The source is a woman between 65 and 79 years old with acute or convalescent COVID-19. Sequenced: peripheral blood.

Here the CDR3 reads CASSLSQTGLDTQYF. In nucleotides, the CDR3 is TGTGCCAGCAGTTTATCTCAGACAGGATTAGATACGCAGTATTTT. V and J are TRBV28 and TRBJ2-3; the D gene is possibly TRBD1 (6 bases). The CDR3 totals 15 residues. Germline assignment: CDR1 MDHEN and CDR2 SYDVKM. The V end lost 1 base, the J end lost 5 bases, and 13 bases lay between the germline ends. Complete variable domain (other parts from reference TRBV28 and TRBJ2-3): DVKVTQSSRYLVKRTGEKVFLECVQDMDHENMFWYRQDPGLGLRLIYFSYDVKMKEKGDIPEGYSVSREKKERFSLILESASTNQTSMYLCASSLSQTGLDTQYFGPGTRLTVL.